This entry is about one T cell receptor (beta chain). This CDR3 is 15 amino acids long. The germline V and J ends were trimmed by 3 bases and 2 bases, with 12 bases remaining between them. The germline gives CDR1 KGHSH, CDR2 LQKENI. These data come from a study of blood T cell repertoires in COVID-19. Across the whole study: Samples came from the United States, Italy and Spain, spanning acute and convalescent COVID-19.

Method: immunoSEQ multiplex PCR; TCRdb's copy keeps in-frame clones and lacks some. The sample consists of 450,000 to 600,000 clones, around 87% of them appearing once. The sample comprised PBMCs or T cells enriched from blood (not recorded which). The chain links TRBV18 to TRBJ2-3, with D possibly being TRBD1 (6 bases). This clonotype originated in a woman aged 18-29 years who had recovered from COVID-19. CDR3 amino acids: CASSPLQGDTDTQYF. The DNA for the CDR3 is TGTGCCAGCTCACCTCTACAGGGAGACACAGATACGCAGTATTTT.